This is a list of T cell receptor beta chains from one sample in a study of CD8 T cells in ankylosing spondylitis. TCRdb re-called the 5' RACE reads with MiXCR, one entry per CDR3 protein. The sample yields some 200,000 distinct CDR3 sequences, 15% to 20% seen once. Sequenced material: blood, either unsorted or a sorted T cell fraction (not recorded which). Receptor source: a male donor aged 10 to 35 with ankylosing spondylitis or in good health (not recorded which). The CDR3 runs from the conserved cysteine through the conserved F or W. Fields, in order: clone size, D gene, V gene, J gene, CDR3 DNA, CDR3 protein. D genes are given only for firm matches. Clone size is stated in some rows and not others, as once, few, many or a class when expanded.

many	TRBD2	TRBV6-5	TRBJ2-3	TGTGCCAGCAGCAGACTAGCGGGAGTCACAGATACGCAGTATTTT	CASSRLAGVTDTQYF
-	-	TRBV7-6	TRBJ2-7	TGTGCCAGCAGCTTTACCGGGCTGGGCGAGCAGTACTTC	CASSFTGLGEQYF
-	-	TRBV10-1	TRBJ2-1	TGCGCCAGCAGTGAGTCGGGCAGGGTGATGGATGAGCAGTTCTTC	CASSESGRVMDEQFF
many	-	TRBV10-2	TRBJ1-4	TGCGCCAGTGGGATGAGGCCAACTAATGAAAAACTGTTTTTT	CASGMRPTNEKLFF
many	-	TRBV11-2	TRBJ2-5	TGTGCCAGCAGCTTAGTGGGGGCACTTGAGACCCAGTACTTC	CASSLVGALETQYF
many	-	TRBV12-3/TRBV12-4	TRBJ1-3	TGTGCCAGCAGTTTGGGCAGTGGGAACTCTGGAAACACCATATATTTT	CASSLGSGNSGNTIYF
-	-	TRBV20-1	TRBJ2-1	TGCAGTGCTAGAGATCGGGTACGAGGAAGCTCCTACAATGAGCAGTTCTTC	CSARDRVRGSSYNEQFF
many	TRBD2	TRBV24-1	TRBJ2-1	TGTGCCACCAGTGATTCCAGACTAGCGGAATACAATGAGCAGTTCTTC	CATSDSRLAEYNEQFF
many	-	TRBV5-1	TRBJ2-3	TGCGCCAGCAGCTTAGCGGTCACAGATACGCAGTATTTT	CASSLAVTDTQYF
many	TRBD2	TRBV14	TRBJ2-1	TGTGCCAGCAGCCAACGCGAACTAGCGTTTTACAATGAGCAGTTCTTC	CASSQRELAFYNEQFF
many	-	TRBV5-1	TRBJ2-2	TGCGCCAGCAGCTCCGACTGGACCGGGGAGCTGTTTTTT	CASSSDWTGELFF
many	-	TRBV12-3/TRBV12-4	TRBJ1-3	TGTGCCAGCACCTCCCAGGGGTACGGAAACACCATATATTTT	CASTSQGYGNTIYF
-	-	TRBV19	TRBJ2-6	TGTGCCAGTTTAAGGATCGCTGGGGTAACTGGGGCCAACGTCCTGACTTTC	CASLRIAGVTGANVLTF
-	-	TRBV6-5	TRBJ2-5	TGTGCCAGCAGCCCCGGGAGAGTCCGATTACAAGAGACCCAGTACTTC	CASSPGRVRLQETQYF
many	-	TRBV9	TRBJ1-1	TGTGCCAGCGGGGGGTCAAGCGGGGCTTTCTTT	CASGGSSGAFF